This entry lists 30 T cell receptor beta chains sequenced from one sample in a study of technical replicates of blood from a few donors (dated 2017 in TCRdb). Library generation was performed with the immunoSEQ multiplex PCR assay. Drawn from immuneACCESS, this table holds only the in-frame rearrangements with V and J called that TCRdb kept. Clones are partly lost; checked studies trace under half to an unresolved V gene and leave the rest unexplained. The sample includes tens of thousands of clones, with around nine tenths observed a single time. The top ten clones comprise over 0.25% of the sample. Sequenced: T cells isolated from PBMCs. The receptors were sampled from a human donor in good health.

The V gene is TRBV7-9, the J gene TRBJ2-7; D is perhaps TRBD1 (6 bases). Looked up from germline, CDR1 is SEHNR and CDR2 is FQNEAQ (reference sequence). V dropped 1 base and J dropped 7 bases, with 14 bases sitting between them. This CDR3 has 14 amino acids. The CDR3 sequence: CASSLDHRVEEQYF. CDR3 nucleotides: TGTGCCAGCAGCTTAGACCACAGGGTGGAAGAGCAGTACTTC.

The chain uses TRBV19 and TRBJ1-4; D not resolved. This CDR3 spans 15 amino acids. Trimming took off 3 bases at V and 8 bases at J, with 16 bases between the two ends. Per germline, CDR1 LNHDA and CDR2 SQIVND (reference sequence). Written as DNA, the CDR3 is TGTGCCAGTAGTATCGGGGAGGTATTGCGAGAAAAACTGTTTTTT. Protein product: CASSIGEVLREKLFF.

The table lists this clone with a count of one. The chain recombines TRBV14 with TRBJ2-7; maybe TRBD2 (5 bases). Deletions cut 1 base from V and 4 bases from J, with 14 bases between. The CDR3 length is 15 residues. Germline assignment: CDR1 SGHDN and CDR2 FVKESK. CDR3 DNA sequence: TGTGCCAGCAGCCAAGGAGGAGGCCCTGGATACGAGCAGTACTTC. This codes for CASSQGGGPGYEQYF.

The rearrangement links TRBV5-1 to TRBJ2-7; D gene ambiguous. V shed 1 base and J shed 1 base, with 12 bases lying between them. The CDR3 has 15 amino acids. Germline CDR1 SGHRS, CDR2 YFSETQ. The CDR3 nucleotides read TGCGCCAGCAGCTTGTTGCCAGGCCAATCCTACGAGCAGTACTTC. Amino acid sequence: CASSLLPGQSYEQYF.

This chain links TRBV4-1 with TRBJ1-2; TRBD1 might be the D (6 bases). Germline V lookup: CDR1 MGHRA, CDR2 YSYEKL. Trimming left V 5 bases short and J 5 bases short, with 18 bases between. This CDR3 has 15 residues. CDR3 residues: CASSVRDTEIYGYTF. The DNA for the CDR3 is TGCGCCAGCAGCGTCCGGGACACGGAGATTTATGGCTACACCTTC.

V is TRBV7-9 and J is TRBJ2-3; 7 bases align to TRBD2. The CDR3 runs to 13 residues. Germline V CDR1 and CDR2: SEHNR, FQNEAQ (reference sequence). The J segment lost 3 bases and the V segment lost 10 bases, leaving 7 bases of the junction unmatched. Here the CDR3 DNA reads TGTGCCACTCCCCGGCGGGAGACAGATACGCAGTATTTT. It specifies CATPRRETDTQYF.

This sequence joins TRBV7-2 and TRBJ2-1, with 8 bases fitting TRBD2. Germline trimming cut 5 bases from V and 8 bases from J; bases unmatched to any gene: 17. This CDR3 has 17 amino acids. Germline-derived CDR1 and CDR2 are SGHTA and FQGNSA. The CDR3 is CASSPEIGTSIIYEQFF. The CDR3 DNA is TGTGCCAGCAGCCCAGAAATAGGGACTAGTATAATCTATGAGCAGTTCTTC.

The rearrangement joins TRBV6-1 to TRBJ2-7; D is perhaps TRBD2 (6 bases). CDR1 is MNHNS and CDR2 is SASEGT in the germline V gene. The V and J ends lost 4 bases and 2 bases respectively, with 15 bases between them. The length of the CDR3 is 15 residues. The CDR3: CASSGLGGIAYEQYF. The CDR3 coding sequence is TGTGCCAGCAGTGGCCTAGGCGGGATCGCCTACGAGCAGTACTTC.

The V gene is TRBV7-9, the J gene TRBJ1-2, with 8 bases matching TRBD1. The CDR3 spans 13 residues. From germline, CDR1 is SEHNR and CDR2 FQNEAQ (reference sequence). V lost 4 bases to trimming and J lost 7 bases; unmatched junction nucleotides: 5. Here the CDR3 DNA reads TGTGCCAGCAGCTCCGGGACAGGCTTTGGCTACACCTTC. This sequence encodes CASSSGTGFGYTF.

CDR3 sequence reads: CASSLGPGEQYF. The CDR3 nucleotides are TGTGCCAGCAGCTTAGGTCCGGGCGAGCAGTACTTC. The chain employs TRBV5-8 and TRBJ2-7; D is unclear. Per the germline V gene, CDR1 is SGHTS and CDR2 is YDEGEE. V dropped 2 bases and J dropped 6 bases, with 9 bases sitting between them. This CDR3 has 12 residues.

This clone has just one count. V gene TRBV19 combines with J gene TRBJ2-5; 7 positions match TRBD2. Per the germline V gene, CDR1 is LNHDA and CDR2 is SQIVND (reference sequence). V gave up 5 bases and J gave up 1 base; unmatched junction bases: 10. The CDR3 spans 16 residues. CDR3 coding DNA: TGTGCCAGTAGTGAAACTGGCGGGAGACCCCAAGAGACCCAGTACTTC. This sequence encodes CASSETGGRPQETQYF. Variable domain in full (rest from reference TRBV19 and TRBJ2-5): DGGITQSPKYLFRKEGQNVTLSCEQNLNHDAMYWYRQDPGQGLRLIYYSQIVNDFQKGDIAEGYSVSREKKESFPLTVTSAQKNPTAFYLCASSETGGRPQETQYFGPGTRLLVL.

The gene calls are TRBV7-9 and TRBJ1-1; tentative D call: TRBD1 (6 bases). The CDR3 has 15 residues. V gave up 0 bases and J gave up 1 base, with 9 bases separating them. Germline V lookup: CDR1 SEHNR, CDR2 FQNEAQ (reference sequence). The CDR3 region is CASSLAQGSNTEAFF. The CDR3 DNA sequence: TGTGCCAGCAGCTTAGCGCAGGGGTCGAACACTGAAGCTTTCTTT.

This chain uses TRBV19 with TRBJ1-5; possible D gene TRBD1, 6 bases. The CDR3 extends over 14 amino acids. CDR1 is LNHDA, CDR2 SQIVND, per germline (reference sequence). V gave up 3 bases and J gave up 5 bases, with 11 bases separating them. The DNA for the CDR3 is TGTGCCAGTAGTATTGGGACAACCTATCAGCCCCAGCATTTT. It translates to CASSIGTTYQPQHF.

This chain joins TRBV11-2 and TRBJ1-2; D is undetermined. Trimming cost V 3 bases and J 4 bases, with 12 bases left between them. Germline V lookup: CDR1 SGHAT, CDR2 FQNNGV. The CDR3 spans 14 residues. The CDR3 bases are TGTGCCAGCAGCTTGCGTGATCCGTTCTATGGCTACACCTTC. Translated, it gives CASSLRDPFYGYTF.

The chain uses TRBV19 and TRBJ2-3; maybe TRBD2 (6 bases). The CDR3 runs to 14 residues. Between the trimmed V and J ends, which lost 6 bases and 1 base, there was a span of 11 bases. CDR1 is LNHDA and CDR2 is SQIVND in the germline V gene (reference sequence). CDR3 in DNA: TGTGCCAGTAGCTATCGCGGGGGCACAGATACGCAGTATTTT. This sequence encodes CASSYRGGTDTQYF.

The chain joins TRBV29-1 to TRBJ2-7; D is perhaps TRBD2 (7 bases). The CDR3 loop spans 13 amino acids. V was clipped by 2 bases and J by 3 bases, with 11 bases between them. The germline V gene has CDR1 SQVTM and CDR2 ANQGSEA. CDR3: CSVESGDYYEQYF. The DNA for the CDR3 is TGCAGCGTTGAATCAGGGGACTACTACGAGCAGTACTTC.

J is TRBJ1-2 and V is TRBV6-5, with 7 bases matching TRBD1. CDR1 and CDR2 from the germline V gene are MNHEY and SVGAGI. J was trimmed by 0 bases and V by 8 bases; bases with no gene match: 3. This CDR3 has 13 residues. The CDR3 protein is CASGQDPNYGYTF. CDR3 in DNA: TGTGCCAGCGGACAGGACCCTAACTATGGCTACACCTTC.

The chain joins TRBV5-4 to TRBJ2-7; the match to TRBD2 covers 10 bases. CDR1 and CDR2 from the germline V gene are SGHNT and YYREEE (reference sequence). The CDR3 is 15 amino acids. V was pared by 4 bases and J by 4 bases, with 8 bases of the junction left unmatched. The CDR3 is CASSASGGAPYEQYF. The CDR3 region has the DNA TGTGCCAGCAGCGCCAGCGGGGGGGCCCCGTACGAGCAGTACTTC.

The V gene is TRBV5-1, the J gene TRBJ2-1; 7 bases are shared with TRBD2. Germline V gene data show CDR1 as SGHRS and CDR2 as YFSETQ. The CDR3 length is 15 residues. The junction had 5 bases not matched to a gene; V was cut back by 0 bases and J by 5 bases. The CDR3 region is CASSLEASGDNEQFF. DNA of the CDR3: TGCGCCAGCAGCTTGGAGGCTAGCGGTGACAATGAGCAGTTCTTC.

This chain uses TRBV11-2 with TRBJ2-1; TRBD2 matches 9 bases. The V gene end was trimmed by 8 bases and the J gene end by 8 bases; junction bases not matched to a gene: 13. CDR1 SGHAT and CDR2 FQNNGV come from the germline V gene. The CDR3 spans 15 residues. The CDR3 DNA reads TGTGCCAGCTCGCTTACAAGCGGGAGGATTTATGAGCAGTTCTTC. This codes for CASSLTSGRIYEQFF.

This chain uses TRBV7-9 with TRBJ2-7; no reliable D call. Germline CDR1 and CDR2: SEHNR and FQNEAQ (reference sequence). V was cut by 4 bases and J by 0 bases, with 13 bases left in between. CDR3 length: 15 amino acids. The CDR3 sequence: CASSSRRDSSYEQYF. CDR3 nucleotide sequence: TGTGCCAGCAGCTCCCGCCGAGACTCCTCCTACGAGCAGTACTTC. Filled out from reference TRBV7-9 and TRBJ2-7, the complete variable domain reads DTGVSQNPRHKITKRGQNVTFRCDPISEHNRLYWYRQTLGQGPEFLTYFQNEAQLEKSRLLSDRFSAERPKGSFSTLEIQRTEQGDSAMYLCASSSRRDSSYEQYFGPGTRLTVT.

The CDR3 DNA is TGTGCCACCAGGGGACAGGGGGTCGCTGGGGCCAACGTCCTGACTTTC. Protein product: CATRGQGVAGANVLTF. This rearrangement joins TRBV19 to TRBJ2-6; 11 nucleotides align to TRBD1. Germline V CDR1 and CDR2: LNHDA, SQIVND (reference sequence). Unmatched junction bases numbered 7, after V lost 10 bases and J lost 2 bases. This CDR3 is 16 amino acids long. Combining the CDR3 with reference TRBV19 and TRBJ2-6 gives the whole variable domain DGGITQSPKYLFRKEGQNVTLSCEQNLNHDAMYWYRQDPGQGLRLIYYSQIVNDFQKGDIAEGYSVSREKKESFPLTVTSAQKNPTAFYLCATRGQGVAGANVLTFGAGSRLTVL.

The gene calls are TRBV7-8 and TRBJ1-1; D not certain. Germline CDR1 reads SGHVS; CDR2 reads FQNEAQ. The V end lost 5 bases, the J end lost 9 bases, and 13 bases lay between the germline ends. The CDR3 totals 12 residues. CDR3 DNA: TGTGCCAGCAGCGCGGGCGGTCGTCAAGCTTTCTTT. It codes for CASSAGGRQAFF.

The V gene is TRBV5-1, the J gene TRBJ2-7, with 10 nucleotides matching TRBD2. Trimming took 0 bases from V and 5 from J; bases not matched to a gene: 8. The length of the CDR3 is 16 residues. In germline, CDR1 is SGHRS, CDR2 YFSETQ. The CDR3 here is CASSLASSGSGDEQYF. CDR3 coding DNA: TGCGCCAGCAGCTTGGCGTCTAGCGGGAGCGGGGACGAGCAGTACTTC.

This clone was recorded once. The J gene is TRBJ2-1, the V gene TRBV7-3, with D perhaps matching TRBD2 (6 bases). This CDR3 region has 16 residues. The germline V gene has CDR1 SGHTA and CDR2 FQGTGA. The V end lost 5 bases, the J end lost 9 bases, and 23 bases lay between the germline ends. CDR3 sequence reads: CASSPLPVAREAEQFF. Written as DNA, the CDR3 is TGTGCCAGCAGCCCTCTCCCTGTAGCGAGGGAGGCTGAGCAGTTCTTC.

The V and J genes are TRBV19 and TRBJ2-5, with D maybe TRBD2 (6 bases). Trimming left V 8 bases short and J 4 bases short, with 17 bases between. Germline CDR1 and CDR2: LNHDA and SQIVND (reference sequence). This CDR3 is 14 amino acids long. For the CDR3, the DNA is TGTGCCAGTTCCTCGTGGGGGGATCGAGAGACCCAGTACTTC. It codes for CASSSWGDRETQYF.

This chain uses TRBV18 with TRBJ1-1; possibly TRBD1 for D (6 bases). V lost 0 bases to trimming and J lost 3 bases, with 11 bases between them. Germline loops: CDR1 KGHSH, CDR2 LQKENI. This CDR3 spans 15 amino acids. The CDR3 here is CASSPPRPGDTEAFF. The CDR3, as DNA: TGTGCCAGCTCACCACCCCGTCCAGGGGACACTGAAGCTTTCTTT.

The CDR3, as DNA: TGTGCCAGCAGTTTATCCCAGCCGACTGGGAATGAGCAGTTCTTC. Protein: CASSLSQPTGNEQFF. The chain recombines TRBV28 with TRBJ2-1; D remains ambiguous. The ends were cut back, 1 base at V and 7 bases at J, with 14 bases in the middle. Germline V lookup: CDR1 MDHEN, CDR2 SYDVKM. The CDR3 runs to 15 residues.

This clone was detected only once. This chain links TRBV9 with TRBJ2-2, with 9 bases fitting TRBD1. From germline, CDR1 is SGDLS and CDR2 YYNGEE. CDR3 size: 18 residues. V shed 0 bases and J 3 bases; nucleotides not matched to a gene: 9. CDR3 DNA: TGTGCCAGCAGCGTAGGGGCGTTCGGGACAGGGCACACCGGGGAGCTGTTTTTT. It encodes CASSVGAFGTGHTGELFF.

The rearrangement joins TRBV5-1 to TRBJ2-7; TRBD1 matches 12 bases. From germline, CDR1 is SGHRS and CDR2 YFSETQ. J gave up 5 bases and V 0 bases, and 6 bases lay outside the gene matches. This CDR3 contains 16 residues. The CDR3 DNA follows: TGCGCCAGCAGCTTGGGGGACAGGGGGCGCCGGGACGAGCAGTACTTC. Amino acid sequence: CASSLGDRGRRDEQYF.